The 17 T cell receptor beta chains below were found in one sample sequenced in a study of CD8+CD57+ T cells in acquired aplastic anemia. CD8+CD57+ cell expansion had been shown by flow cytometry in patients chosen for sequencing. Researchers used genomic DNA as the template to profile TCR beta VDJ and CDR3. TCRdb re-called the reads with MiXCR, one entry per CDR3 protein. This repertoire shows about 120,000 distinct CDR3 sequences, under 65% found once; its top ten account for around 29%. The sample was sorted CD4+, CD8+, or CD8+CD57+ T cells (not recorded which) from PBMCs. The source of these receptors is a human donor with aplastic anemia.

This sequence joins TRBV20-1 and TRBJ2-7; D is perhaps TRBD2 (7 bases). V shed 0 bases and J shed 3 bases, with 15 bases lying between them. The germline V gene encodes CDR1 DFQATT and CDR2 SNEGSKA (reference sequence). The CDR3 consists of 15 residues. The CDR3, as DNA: TGCAGTGCTAGAGATTCACGGGGGGCCGTCTACGAGCAGTACTTC. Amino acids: CSARDSRGAVYEQYF.

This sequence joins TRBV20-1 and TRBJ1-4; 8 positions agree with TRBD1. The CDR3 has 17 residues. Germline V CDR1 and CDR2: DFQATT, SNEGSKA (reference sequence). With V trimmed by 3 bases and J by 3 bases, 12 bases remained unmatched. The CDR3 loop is CSARRPAGGMANEKLFF. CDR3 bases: TGCAGTGCTAGGAGGCCGGCAGGGGGCATGGCTAATGAAAAACTGTTTTTT.

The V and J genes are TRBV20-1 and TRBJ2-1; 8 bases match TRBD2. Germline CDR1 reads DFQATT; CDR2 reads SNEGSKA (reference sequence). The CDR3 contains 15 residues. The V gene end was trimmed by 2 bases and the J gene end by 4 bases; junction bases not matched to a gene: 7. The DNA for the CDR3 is TGCAGTGCTAGATTGCGGGGGGCGATTTACAATGAGCAGTTCTTC. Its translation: CSARLRGAIYNEQFF.

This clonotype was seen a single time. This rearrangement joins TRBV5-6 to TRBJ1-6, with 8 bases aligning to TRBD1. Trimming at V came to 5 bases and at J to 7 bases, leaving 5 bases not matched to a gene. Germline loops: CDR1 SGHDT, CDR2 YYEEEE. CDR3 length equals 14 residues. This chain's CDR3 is CASSYGQGNSPLHF. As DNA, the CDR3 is TGTGCCAGCAGTTACGGACAGGGCAATTCACCCCTCCACTTT.

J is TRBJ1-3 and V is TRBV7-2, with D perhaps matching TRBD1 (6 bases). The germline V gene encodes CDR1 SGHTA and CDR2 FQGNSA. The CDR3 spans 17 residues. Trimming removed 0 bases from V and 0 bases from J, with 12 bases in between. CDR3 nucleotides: TGTGCCAGCAGCTTAGCGGACAGTTTTCTCTCTGGAAACACCATATATTTT. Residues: CASSLADSFLSGNTIYF. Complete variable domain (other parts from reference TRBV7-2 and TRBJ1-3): GAGVSQSPSNKVTEKGKDVELRCDPISGHTALYWYRQSLGQGLEFLIYFQGNSAPDKSGLPSDRFSAERTGGSVSTLTIQRTQQEDSAVYLCASSLADSFLSGNTIYFGEGSWLTVV.

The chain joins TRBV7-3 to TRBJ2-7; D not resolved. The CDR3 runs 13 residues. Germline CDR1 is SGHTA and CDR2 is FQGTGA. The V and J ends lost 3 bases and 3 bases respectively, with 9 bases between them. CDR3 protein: CASSFGRNYEQYF. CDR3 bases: TGTGCCAGCAGCTTCGGACGGAACTACGAGCAGTACTTC.

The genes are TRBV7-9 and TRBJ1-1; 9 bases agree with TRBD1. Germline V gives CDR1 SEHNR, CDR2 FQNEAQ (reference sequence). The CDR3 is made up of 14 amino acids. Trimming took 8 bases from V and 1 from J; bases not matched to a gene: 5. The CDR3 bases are TGTGCCAGCCGAAGGACAGGGGAGAACACTGAAGCTTTCTTT. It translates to CASRRTGENTEAFF.

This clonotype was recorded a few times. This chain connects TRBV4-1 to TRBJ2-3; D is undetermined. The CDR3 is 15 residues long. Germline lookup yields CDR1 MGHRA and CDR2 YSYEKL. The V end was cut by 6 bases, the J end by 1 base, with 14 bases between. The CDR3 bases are TGCGCCAGCAGTCCTAGGTCCGAAGGCACAGATACGCAGTATTTT. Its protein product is CASSPRSEGTDTQYF.

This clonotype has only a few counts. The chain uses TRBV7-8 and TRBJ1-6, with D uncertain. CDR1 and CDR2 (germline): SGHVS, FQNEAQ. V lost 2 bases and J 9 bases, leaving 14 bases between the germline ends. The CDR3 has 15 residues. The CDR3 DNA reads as TGTGCCAGCAGCTTACCAACCCCGCAGCGTTCACCCCTCCACTTT. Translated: CASSLPTPQRSPLHF.

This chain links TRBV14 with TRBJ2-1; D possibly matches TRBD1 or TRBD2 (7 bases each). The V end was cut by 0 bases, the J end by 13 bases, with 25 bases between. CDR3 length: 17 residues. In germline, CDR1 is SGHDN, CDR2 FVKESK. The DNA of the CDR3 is TGTGCCAGCAGCCAAGATAGACAGGGTCTTTGCGGGAGTATTCAGTTCTTC. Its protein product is CASSQDRQGLCGSIQFF. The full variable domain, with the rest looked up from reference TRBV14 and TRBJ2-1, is EAGVTQFPSHSVIEKGQTVTLRCDPISGHDNLYWYRRVMGKEIKFLLHFVKESKQDESGMPNNRFLAERTGGTYSTLKVQPAELEDSGVYFCASSQDRQGLCGSIQFFGPGTRLTVL.

DNA of the CDR3: TGTGCCAGTAGTATGGGGCTTATGGAGACCCAGTACTTC. Protein: CASSMGLMETQYF. This rearrangement joins TRBV19 to TRBJ2-5; D perhaps matches TRBD1 (5 bases). CDR3 length: 13 amino acids. The germline V gene has CDR1 LNHDA and CDR2 SQIVND (reference sequence). The V end lost 3 bases, the J end lost 5 bases, and 10 bases lay between the germline ends.

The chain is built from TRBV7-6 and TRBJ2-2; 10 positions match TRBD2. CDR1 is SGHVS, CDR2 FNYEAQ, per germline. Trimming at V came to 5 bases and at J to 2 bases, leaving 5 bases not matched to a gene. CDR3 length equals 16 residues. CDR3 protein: CASSPLAGGNTGELFF. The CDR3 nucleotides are TGTGCCAGCAGCCCCTTAGCGGGGGGCAACACCGGGGAGCTGTTTTTT.

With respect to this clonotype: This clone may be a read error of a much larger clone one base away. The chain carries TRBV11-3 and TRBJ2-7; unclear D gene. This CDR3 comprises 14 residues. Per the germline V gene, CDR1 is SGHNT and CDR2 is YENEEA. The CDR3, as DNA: TGTGCCAGCAGCTCTGAAGGTGGAAGCTACGGGCAGTACTTC. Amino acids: CASSSEGGSYGQYF.

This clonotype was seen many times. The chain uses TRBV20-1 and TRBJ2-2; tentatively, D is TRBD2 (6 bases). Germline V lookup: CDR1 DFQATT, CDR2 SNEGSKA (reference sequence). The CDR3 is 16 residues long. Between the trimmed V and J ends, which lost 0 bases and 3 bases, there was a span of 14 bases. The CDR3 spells CSARDQLRDYTGELFF. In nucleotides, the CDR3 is TGCAGTGCTAGAGATCAATTGCGGGATTACACCGGGGAGCTGTTTTTT.

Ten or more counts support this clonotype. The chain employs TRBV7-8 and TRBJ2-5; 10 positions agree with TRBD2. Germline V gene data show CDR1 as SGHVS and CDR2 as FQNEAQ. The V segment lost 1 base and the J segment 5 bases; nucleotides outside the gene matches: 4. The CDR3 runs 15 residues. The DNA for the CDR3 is TGTGCCAGCAGCTTAGTAGCGGGGGGCCGGGAGACCCAGTACTTC. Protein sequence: CASSLVAGGRETQYF.

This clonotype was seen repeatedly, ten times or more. CDR3 DNA sequence: TGTGCCACCAGGAATACAGGGGCCGGGGAGCTGTTTTTT. Translation: CATRNTGAGELFF. This chain uses TRBV24-1 with TRBJ2-2; 7 bases line up with TRBD1. The germline gives CDR1 KGHDR, CDR2 SFDVKD. Trimming at V came to 7 bases and at J to 6 bases, leaving 4 bases not matched to a gene. The CDR3 is made up of 13 amino acids.

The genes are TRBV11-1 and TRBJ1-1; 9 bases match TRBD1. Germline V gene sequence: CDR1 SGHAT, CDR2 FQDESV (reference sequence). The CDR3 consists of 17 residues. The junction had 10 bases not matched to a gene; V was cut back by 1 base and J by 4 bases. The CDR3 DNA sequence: TGTGCCAGCAGCTTAGGGGGACAGGGACCCAGAACCACTGAAGCTTTCTTT. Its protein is CASSLGGQGPRTTEAFF.